This entry lists 5 T cell receptor beta chains sequenced from one sample in a study of T cell responses to AZD1222 COVID-19 vaccine. Profiled with immunoSEQ multiplex PCR; TCRdb holds only in-frame clones, not every one. The data contain about 110,000 clones, around 89% of them singletons. This material consisted of peripheral blood, taken on day 0 of AZD1222 vaccination. The receptors originated from an adult in good health.

This rearrangement joins TRBV5-1 to TRBJ1-6, with 7 bases matching TRBD1. J was trimmed by 5 bases and V by 7 bases; bases with no gene match: 9. Looked up from germline, CDR1 is SGHRS and CDR2 is YFSETQ. This CDR3 has 15 amino acids. Written as DNA, the CDR3 is TGCGCCAGCTGCGACAGGGAGTCGAATAATTCACCCCTCCACTTT. Protein: CASCDRESNNSPLHF.

This clone was observed a single time. The gene calls are TRBV7-2 and TRBJ1-6; 7 bases are shared with TRBD1. This CDR3 comprises 14 residues. Germline lookup yields CDR1 SGHTA and CDR2 FQGNSA. J lost 10 bases, V lost 0 bases, and 3 bases had no gene match. The CDR3: CASSLARQGSPLHF. The CDR3, as DNA: TGTGCCAGCAGCTTAGCGAGACAGGGATCACCCCTCCACTTT.

The rearrangement uses TRBV23-1 and TRBJ2-3, with 12 bases fitting TRBD1. TRBV23-1 is given ORF status, its function remaining uncertain. The CDR3 runs 16 residues. V lost 2 bases and J lost 3; bases outside the gene matches: 3. The CDR3 DNA sequence: TGCGCCAGCAGTCAACAGGGACAGGGGGCTACAGATACGCAGTATTTT. Its translation: CASSQQGQGATDTQYF.

The chain carries TRBV21-1 and TRBJ2-7. TRBV21-1 is a pseudogene. The CDR3 has 16 residues. The CDR3 protein is CASSKPISRGPYEQYF. The CDR3 DNA is TGTGCCAGCAGCAAACCAATCTCCCGGGGGCCCTACGAGCAGTACTTC.

The V gene is TRBV18, the J gene TRBJ2-7; possibly TRBD2 for D (6 bases). CDR3 length: 14 residues. V was clipped by 8 bases and J by 0 bases, with 14 bases between them. Germline V lookup: CDR1 KGHSH, CDR2 LQKENI. The CDR3 loop reads CASTWDSSSYEQYF. CDR3 DNA sequence: TGTGCCAGCACATGGGACTCAAGCTCCTACGAGCAGTACTTC.